This T cell receptor (beta chain) was recorded in a study of blood T cell repertoires in COVID-19. As for the study in general: Donors in the United States, Italy and Spain gave samples during acute or convalescent COVID-19. T cells, B-cell-depleted T cells, or PBMCs provided the cDNA or gDNA that served as material.

How the authors handled the data: Reference gene primers were amplified, and this amplification served to estimate nucleated cell counts. The protocol was immunoSEQ multiplex PCR, while the TCRdb copy is restricted to in-frame clones and leaves out a portion. The DNA was the basis for D and trimming; V, J and clone size are from that table. The profile shows under 300,000 clones, approximately 88% of them singletons. Trimming removed 6 bases at V and 6 bases at J, with 17 bases between. The CDR3 has 14 amino acids. Germline assignment: CDR1 MNHEY and CDR2 SVGAGI. The rearrangement joins TRBV6-5 to TRBJ1-2; D might be TRBD1 (6 bases). Sequencing used peripheral blood. The receptor's source is a man aged 45-65 years with acute or convalescent COVID-19. The CDR3 protein is CASRRVQGFHGYTF. Here the CDR3 DNA reads TGTGCCAGCAGACGTGTTCAGGGGTTTCATGGCTACACCTTC.